This T cell receptor (beta chain) appears in the sequencing data of a study of cytomegalovirus exposure and HLA in healthy donors. General observations from the study: The study put 150 to 200 TCR beta chains on its list as cytomegalovirus-associated.

This clone was seen only a few times. Its antigen remains unknown. V dropped 0 bases and J dropped 1 base, with 11 bases sitting between them. Germline CDR1 LGHNA, CDR2 YSLEER. This CDR3 region has 16 residues. The PCR was carried out with 60 Vbeta primers and 13 Jbeta primers. Sequenced by immunoSEQ multiplex PCR; TCRdb stores in-frame clones only, minus some. The table shows about 200,000 clones, with more than 65% occurring only once. The specimen was PBMCs. The chain employs TRBV4-3 and TRBJ2-3; TRBD2 might be the D (7 bases). This TCR was recovered from a girl between 10 and 17 years old in good health and CMV-seropositive. CDR3 in DNA: TGCGCCAGCAGCCAAGATCGGGGGGCGGGCACAGATACGCAGTATTTT. Translated: CASSQDRGAGTDTQYF.